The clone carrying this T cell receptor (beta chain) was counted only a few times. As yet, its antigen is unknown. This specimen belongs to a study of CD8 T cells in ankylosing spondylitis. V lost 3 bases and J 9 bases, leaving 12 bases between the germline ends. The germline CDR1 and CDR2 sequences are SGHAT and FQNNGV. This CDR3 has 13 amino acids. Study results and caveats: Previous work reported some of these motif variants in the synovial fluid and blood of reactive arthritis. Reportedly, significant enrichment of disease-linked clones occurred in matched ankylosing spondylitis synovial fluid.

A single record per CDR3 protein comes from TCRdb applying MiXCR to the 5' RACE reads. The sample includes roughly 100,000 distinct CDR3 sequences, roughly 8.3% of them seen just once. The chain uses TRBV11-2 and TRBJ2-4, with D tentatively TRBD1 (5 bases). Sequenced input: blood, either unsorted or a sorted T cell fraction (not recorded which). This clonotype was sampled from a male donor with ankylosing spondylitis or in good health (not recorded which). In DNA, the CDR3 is TGTGCCAGCAGCTTCCAGGGATGGGTCATTCAGTACTTC. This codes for CASSFQGWVIQYF.